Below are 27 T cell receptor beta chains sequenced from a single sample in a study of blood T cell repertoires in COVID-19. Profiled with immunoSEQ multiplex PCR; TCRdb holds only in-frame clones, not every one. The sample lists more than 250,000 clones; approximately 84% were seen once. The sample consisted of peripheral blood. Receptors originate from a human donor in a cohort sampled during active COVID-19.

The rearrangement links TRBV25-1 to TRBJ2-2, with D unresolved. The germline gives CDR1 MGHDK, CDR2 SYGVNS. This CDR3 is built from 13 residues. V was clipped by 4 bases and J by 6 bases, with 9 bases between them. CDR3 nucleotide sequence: TGTGCCAGCAGTGGGATGGGCGCCGGGGAGCTGTTTTTT. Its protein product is CASSGMGAGELFF.

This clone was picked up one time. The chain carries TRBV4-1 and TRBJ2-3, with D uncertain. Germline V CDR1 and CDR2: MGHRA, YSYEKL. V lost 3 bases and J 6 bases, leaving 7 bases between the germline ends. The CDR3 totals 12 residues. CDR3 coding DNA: TGCGCCAGCAGCCACTCCCCGGATACGCAGTATTTT. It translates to CASSHSPDTQYF.

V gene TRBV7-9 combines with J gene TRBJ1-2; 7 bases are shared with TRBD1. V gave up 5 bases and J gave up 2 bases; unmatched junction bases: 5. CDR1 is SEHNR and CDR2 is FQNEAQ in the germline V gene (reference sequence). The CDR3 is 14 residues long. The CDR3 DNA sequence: TGTGCCAGCAGCGGACAGGACCCCAACTATGGCTACACCTTC. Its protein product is CASSGQDPNYGYTF.

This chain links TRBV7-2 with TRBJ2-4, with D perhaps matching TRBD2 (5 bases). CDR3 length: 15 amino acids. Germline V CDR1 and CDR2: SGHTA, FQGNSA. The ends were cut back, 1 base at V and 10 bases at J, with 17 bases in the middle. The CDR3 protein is CASSLDAGLGRIQYF. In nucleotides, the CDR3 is TGTGCCAGCAGCTTAGATGCGGGCTTAGGTAGAATTCAGTACTTC. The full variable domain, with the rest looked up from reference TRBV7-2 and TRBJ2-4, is GAGVSQSPSNKVTEKGKDVELRCDPISGHTALYWYRQSLGQGLEFLIYFQGNSAPDKSGLPSDRFSAERTGGSVSTLTIQRTQQEDSAVYLCASSLDAGLGRIQYFGAGTRLSVL.

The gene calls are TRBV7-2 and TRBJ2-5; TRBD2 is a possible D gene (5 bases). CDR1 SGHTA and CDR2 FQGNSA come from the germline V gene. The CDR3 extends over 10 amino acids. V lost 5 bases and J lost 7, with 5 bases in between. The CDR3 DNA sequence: TGTGCCAGCAGCCGGGGGACCCAGTACTTC. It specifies CASSRGTQYF.

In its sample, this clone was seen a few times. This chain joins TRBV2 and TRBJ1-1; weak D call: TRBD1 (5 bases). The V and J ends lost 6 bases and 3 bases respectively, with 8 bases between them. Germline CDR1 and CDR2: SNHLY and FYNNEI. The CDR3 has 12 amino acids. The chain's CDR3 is CASSGTYTEAFF. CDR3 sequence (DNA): TGTGCCAGCAGCGGGACTTACACTGAAGCTTTCTTT.

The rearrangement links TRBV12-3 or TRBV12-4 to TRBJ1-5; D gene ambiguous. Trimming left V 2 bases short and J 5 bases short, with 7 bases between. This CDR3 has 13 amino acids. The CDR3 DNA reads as TGTGCCAGCAGTTTATCCGGGGATCAGCCCCAGCATTTT. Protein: CASSLSGDQPQHF.

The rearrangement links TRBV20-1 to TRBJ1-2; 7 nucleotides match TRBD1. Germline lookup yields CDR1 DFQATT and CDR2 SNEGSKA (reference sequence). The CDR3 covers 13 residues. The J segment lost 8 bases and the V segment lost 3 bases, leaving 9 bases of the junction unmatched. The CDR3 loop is CSASWGPTGGYTF. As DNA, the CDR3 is TGCAGTGCTAGTTGGGGCCCGACAGGGGGCTACACCTTC.

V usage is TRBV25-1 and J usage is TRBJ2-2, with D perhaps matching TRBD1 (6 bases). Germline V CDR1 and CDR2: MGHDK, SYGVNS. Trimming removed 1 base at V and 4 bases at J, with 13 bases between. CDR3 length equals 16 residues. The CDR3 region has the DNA TGTGCCAGCAGTGAATTTGTCAGGGGAACCACCGGGGAGCTGTTTTTT. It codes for CASSEFVRGTTGELFF.

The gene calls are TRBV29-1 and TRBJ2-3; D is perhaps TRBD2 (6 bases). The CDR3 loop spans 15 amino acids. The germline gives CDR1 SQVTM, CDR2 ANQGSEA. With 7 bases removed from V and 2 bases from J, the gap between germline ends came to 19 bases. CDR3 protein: CSASEKGGYTDTQYF. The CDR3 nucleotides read TGCAGCGCCTCCGAGAAGGGAGGTTACACAGATACGCAGTATTTT.

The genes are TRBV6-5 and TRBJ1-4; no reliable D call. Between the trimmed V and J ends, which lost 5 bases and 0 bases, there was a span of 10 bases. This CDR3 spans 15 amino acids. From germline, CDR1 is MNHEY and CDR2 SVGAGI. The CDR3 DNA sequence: TGTGCCAGCAGTCAACTCCATGCAACTAATGAAAAACTGTTTTTT. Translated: CASSQLHATNEKLFF.

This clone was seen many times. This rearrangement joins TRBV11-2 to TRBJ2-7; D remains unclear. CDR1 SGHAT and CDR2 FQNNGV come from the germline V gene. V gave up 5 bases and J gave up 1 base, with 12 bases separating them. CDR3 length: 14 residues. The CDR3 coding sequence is TGTGCCAGCAGCCTAAGTGTGTTTTCCTACGAGCAGTACTTC. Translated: CASSLSVFSYEQYF.

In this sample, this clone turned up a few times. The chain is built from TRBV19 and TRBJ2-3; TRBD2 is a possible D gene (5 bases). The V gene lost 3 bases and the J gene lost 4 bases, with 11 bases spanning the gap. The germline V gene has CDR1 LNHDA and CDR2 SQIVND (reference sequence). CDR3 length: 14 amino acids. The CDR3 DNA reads TGTGCCAGTAGTATGCGACTACCGGCAGATACGCAGTATTTT. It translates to CASSMRLPADTQYF.

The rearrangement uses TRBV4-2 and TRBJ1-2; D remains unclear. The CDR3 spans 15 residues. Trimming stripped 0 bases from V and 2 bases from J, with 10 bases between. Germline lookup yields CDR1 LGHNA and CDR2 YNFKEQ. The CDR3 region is CASSQDETVNYGYTF. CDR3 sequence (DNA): TGTGCCAGCAGCCAAGATGAAACAGTCAACTATGGCTACACCTTC.

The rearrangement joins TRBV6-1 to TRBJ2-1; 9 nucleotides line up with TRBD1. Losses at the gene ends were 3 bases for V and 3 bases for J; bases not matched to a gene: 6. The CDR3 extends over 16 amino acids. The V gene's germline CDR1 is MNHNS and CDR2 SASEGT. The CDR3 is CASSEPRQGVYNEQFF. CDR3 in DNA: TGTGCCAGCAGTGAGCCGCGACAGGGGGTCTACAATGAGCAGTTCTTC.

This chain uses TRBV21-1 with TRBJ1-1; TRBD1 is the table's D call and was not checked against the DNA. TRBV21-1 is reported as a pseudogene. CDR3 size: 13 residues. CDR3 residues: CASEHSRDTEAFF. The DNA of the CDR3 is TGTGCCAGCGAGCATAGCAGGGACACTGAAGCTTTCTTT.

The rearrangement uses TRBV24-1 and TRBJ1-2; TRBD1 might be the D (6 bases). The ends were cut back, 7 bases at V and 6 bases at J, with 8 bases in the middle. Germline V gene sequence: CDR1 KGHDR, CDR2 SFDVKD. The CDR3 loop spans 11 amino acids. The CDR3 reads CATRQGDGYTF. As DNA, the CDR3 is TGTGCCACCAGACAGGGCGATGGCTACACCTTC.

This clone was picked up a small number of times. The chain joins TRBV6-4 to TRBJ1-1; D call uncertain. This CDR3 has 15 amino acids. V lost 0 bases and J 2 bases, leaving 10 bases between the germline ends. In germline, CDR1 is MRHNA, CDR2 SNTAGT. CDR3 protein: CASSDSAGGNTEAFF. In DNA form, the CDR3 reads TGTGCCAGCAGTGACTCGGCCGGCGGTAACACTGAAGCTTTCTTT.

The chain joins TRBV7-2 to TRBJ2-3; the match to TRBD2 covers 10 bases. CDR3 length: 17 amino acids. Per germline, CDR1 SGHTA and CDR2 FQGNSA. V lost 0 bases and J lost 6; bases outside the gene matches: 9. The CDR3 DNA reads TGTGCCAGCAGCTTAGCGGTAGCGGGAGGAGGGATGGATACGCAGTATTTT. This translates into CASSLAVAGGGMDTQYF.

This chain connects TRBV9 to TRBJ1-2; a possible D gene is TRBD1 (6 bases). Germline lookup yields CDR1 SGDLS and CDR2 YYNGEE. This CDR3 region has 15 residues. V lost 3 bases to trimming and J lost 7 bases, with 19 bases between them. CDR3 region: CASSGRSGVDAGYTF. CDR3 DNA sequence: TGTGCCAGCAGCGGCAGATCAGGGGTCGACGCTGGCTACACCTTC.

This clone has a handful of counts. The CDR3 is CASSYSTAGGAYEQYF. CDR3 nucleotide sequence: TGTGCCAGCAGTTACTCGACGGCAGGGGGAGCTTACGAGCAGTACTTC. The chain links TRBV6-5 to TRBJ2-7, with 7 bases fitting TRBD1. The CDR3 runs to 16 residues. Germline CDR1 MNHEY, CDR2 SVGAGI. Losses at the gene ends were 0 bases for V and 4 bases for J; bases not matched to a gene: 9.

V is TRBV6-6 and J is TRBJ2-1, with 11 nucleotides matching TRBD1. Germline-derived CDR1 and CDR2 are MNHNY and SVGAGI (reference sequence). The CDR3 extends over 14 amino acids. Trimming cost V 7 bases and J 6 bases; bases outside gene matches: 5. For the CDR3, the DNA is TGTGCCAGCACCCGGACAGGGGGCCCCAATGAGCAGTTCTTC. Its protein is CASTRTGGPNEQFF.

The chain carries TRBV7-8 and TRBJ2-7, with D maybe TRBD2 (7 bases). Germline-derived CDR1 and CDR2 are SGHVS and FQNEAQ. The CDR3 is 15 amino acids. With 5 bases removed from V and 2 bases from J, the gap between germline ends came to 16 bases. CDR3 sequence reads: CASSPEGGATYEQYF. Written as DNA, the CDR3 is TGTGCCAGCAGCCCGGAGGGGGGGGCAACCTACGAGCAGTACTTC.

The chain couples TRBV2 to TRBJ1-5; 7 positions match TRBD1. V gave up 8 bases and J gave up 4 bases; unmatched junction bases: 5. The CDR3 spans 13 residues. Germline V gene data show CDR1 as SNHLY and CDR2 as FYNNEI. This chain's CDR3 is CASGDSSNQPQHF. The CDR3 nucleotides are TGTGCCAGCGGGGACAGTTCGAATCAGCCCCAGCATTTT.

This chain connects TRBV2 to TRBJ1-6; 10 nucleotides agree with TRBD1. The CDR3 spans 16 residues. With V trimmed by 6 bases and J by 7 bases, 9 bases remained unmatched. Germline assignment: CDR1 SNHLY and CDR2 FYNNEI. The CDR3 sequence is CASRERQGARNSPLHF. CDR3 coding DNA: TGTGCCAGCAGGGAGAGACAGGGGGCTCGGAATTCACCCCTCCACTTT.

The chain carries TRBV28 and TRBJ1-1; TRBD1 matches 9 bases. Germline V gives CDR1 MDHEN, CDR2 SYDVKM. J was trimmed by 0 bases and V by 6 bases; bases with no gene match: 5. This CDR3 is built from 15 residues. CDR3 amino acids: CASRGRDRVNTEAFF. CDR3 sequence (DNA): TGTGCCAGCAGGGGCCGGGACAGGGTGAACACTGAAGCTTTCTTT.

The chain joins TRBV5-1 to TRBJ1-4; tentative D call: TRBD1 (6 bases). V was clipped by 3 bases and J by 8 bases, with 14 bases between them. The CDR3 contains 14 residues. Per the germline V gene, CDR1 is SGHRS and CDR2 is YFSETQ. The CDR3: CASSSRGGDEKLFF. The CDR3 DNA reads TGCGCCAGCAGCTCCCGGGGGGGCGACGAAAAACTGTTTTTT.